Below are 27 T cell receptor beta chains sequenced from a single sample in a study of T-cell memory formation after mild COVID-19. One entry per CDR3 protein results from TCRdb running MiXCR on the 5' RACE reads. Seen here are 280,000 or so distinct CDR3 sequences, over 15% observed once, and the top ten hold 20% to 25%. Sequenced: PBMCs or a T cell subset sorted from them (not recorded which). Receptors were obtained from a young man who had mild COVID-19 (a few samples of this study predate the infection). Cell type and time point are not known.

This clonotype was counted only a few times. This chain uses TRBV10-3 with TRBJ2-7; 7 bases fit TRBD1. V lost 2 bases to trimming and J lost 0 bases; unmatched junction nucleotides: 7. This CDR3 spans 16 amino acids. Germline CDR1 reads ENHRY; CDR2 reads SYGVKD. CDR3 in amino acids: CAISEPRDSVSYEQYF. The CDR3 DNA follows: TGTGCCATCAGTGAGCCGAGGGACAGCGTCTCCTACGAGCAGTACTTC.

This sequence joins TRBV5-1 and TRBJ2-1; 7 bases fit TRBD2. V was clipped by 6 bases and J by 0 bases; unmatched bases: 3. Per the germline V gene, CDR1 is SGHRS and CDR2 is YFSETQ. This CDR3 contains 14 residues. The CDR3 region is CASMRETSYNEQFF. CDR3 in DNA: TGCGCCAGCATGCGGGAGACCTCCTACAATGAGCAGTTCTTC.

The table lists this clonotype with a few counts. The chain links TRBV4-1 to TRBJ2-1; D is possibly TRBD1 (6 bases). The CDR3 sequence is 13 residues long. Germline CDR1 is MGHRA and CDR2 is YSYEKL. V was trimmed by 1 base and J by 10 bases, leaving 11 bases between them. Here the CDR3 reads CASSQGAGTEQFF. In DNA form, the CDR3 reads TGCGCCAGCAGCCAAGGGGCCGGGACAGAGCAGTTCTTC.

J is TRBJ1-5 and V is TRBV19; D is unresolved. Looked up from germline, CDR1 is LNHDA and CDR2 is SQIVND (reference sequence). There are 14 residues in the CDR3. V was clipped by 4 bases and J by 5 bases, with 12 bases between them. As DNA, the CDR3 is TGTGCCAGTAGTAACTATCATCGCGATCAGCCCCAGCATTTT. Amino acid sequence: CASSNYHRDQPQHF.

This clonotype has a handful of counts. The rearrangement links TRBV7-9 to TRBJ2-7; TRBD1 or TRBD2 may be the D gene (5 bases each). Germline V gene sequence: CDR1 SEHNR, CDR2 FQNEAQ (reference sequence). This CDR3 is built from 15 residues. V was shortened by 7 bases and J by 6 bases, with 22 bases between the two germline ends. CDR3 loop: CASTPGAVVVPEQYF. CDR3 nucleotide sequence: TGTGCCAGCACTCCCGGGGCGGTGGTGGTTCCCGAGCAGTACTTC.

This clonotype was seen a few times. The genes are TRBV27 and TRBJ2-3, with D perhaps matching TRBD2 (6 bases). The V end was cut by 6 bases, the J end by 2 bases, with 12 bases between. CDR1 and CDR2 from the germline V gene are MNHEY and SMNVEV (reference sequence). The CDR3 has 14 amino acids. In nucleotides, the CDR3 is TGTGCCAGCAGAACTCGACTAGACACAGATACGCAGTATTTT. This encodes CASRTRLDTDTQYF.

The rearrangement links TRBV20-1 to TRBJ2-1, with D perhaps assigned TRBD1 or TRBD2 (6 bases each). V was cut by 5 bases and J by 3 bases, with 17 bases left in between. Germline CDR1 and CDR2: DFQATT and SNEGSKA (reference sequence). There are 15 residues in the CDR3. CDR3 sequence (DNA): TGCAGTGCTCTGGGGGGCATCTCACTCTACAATGAGCAGTTCTTC. Translating it yields CSALGGISLYNEQFF.

This clonotype appeared a few times. The genes are TRBV13 and TRBJ2-2; TRBD1 matches at 8 bases. Trimming cost V 5 bases and J 3 bases; bases outside gene matches: 5. The CDR3 is 15 residues long. Looked up from germline, CDR1 is PRHDT and CDR2 is FYEKMQ (reference sequence). CDR3 sequence: CASSRRGQYTGELFF. DNA of the CDR3: TGTGCCAGCAGCCGCAGGGGGCAGTACACCGGGGAGCTGTTTTTT.

The genes are TRBV20-1 and TRBJ2-7, with 7 bases lining up with TRBD1. The ends lost 3 bases at V and 3 bases at J; junction bases unmatched: 5. The CDR3 covers 13 residues. Germline values: CDR1 DFQATT, CDR2 SNEGSKA (reference sequence). The CDR3 DNA sequence: TGCAGTGCTAGTGGGACAGTCTACTACGAGCAGTACTTC. This sequence encodes CSASGTVYYEQYF.

The rearrangement joins TRBV2 to TRBJ2-7, with 9 bases aligning to TRBD1. The CDR3 extends over 16 amino acids. The V and J ends lost 5 bases and 3 bases, in that order; junction bases with no gene match: 11. From germline, CDR1 is SNHLY and CDR2 FYNNEI. CDR3 bases: TGTGCCAGCAGTACTAACCGGGACAGGGCCCACTACGAGCAGTACTTC. It encodes CASSTNRDRAHYEQYF.

The chain combines TRBV6-1 with TRBJ1-2; D possibly corresponds to TRBD1 (5 bases). The length of the CDR3 is 12 residues. V dropped 8 bases and J dropped 2 bases, with 9 bases sitting between them. Germline values: CDR1 MNHNS, CDR2 SASEGT. CDR3 nucleotides: TGTGCCAGCGGGACGGCAAACTATGGCTACACCTTC. Translating gives CASGTANYGYTF.

For the CDR3, the DNA is TGTGCCAGCAGCTTAGGGACAGGGGTTTCACCCCTCCACTTT. It encodes CASSLGTGVSPLHF. The V gene is TRBV7-9, the J gene TRBJ1-6, with TRBD1 matching over 9 bases. The CDR3 runs 14 residues. V lost 1 base and J lost 9; bases outside the gene matches: 1. Germline CDR1 SEHNR, CDR2 FQNEAQ (reference sequence).

This clonotype was counted only a few times. The V gene is TRBV6-1, the J gene TRBJ2-5; TRBD2 agrees at 7 bases. The CDR3 runs 15 residues. Germline-derived CDR1 and CDR2 are MNHNS and SASEGT. With V trimmed by 6 bases and J by 4 bases, 11 bases remained unmatched. The CDR3: CASRVQLALLETQYF. The CDR3 bases are TGTGCCAGCAGGGTTCAACTAGCGTTATTAGAGACCCAGTACTTC.

The gene calls are TRBV5-1 and TRBJ2-5; D may be TRBD1 (6 bases). This CDR3 has 15 amino acids. V was trimmed by 4 bases and J by 0 bases, leaving 13 bases between them. CDR1 SGHRS and CDR2 YFSETQ come from the germline V gene. The CDR3 protein is CASSDLTGYQETQYF. DNA of the CDR3: TGCGCCAGCAGCGACCTCACAGGGTACCAAGAGACCCAGTACTTC.

The V gene is TRBV6-2 or TRBV6-3, the J gene TRBJ1-2, with TRBD1 as a possible D gene (6 bases). Deletions cut 7 bases from V and 4 bases from J, with 13 bases between. Germline V gives CDR1 MNHEY, CDR2 SVGEGT. The CDR3 totals 13 residues. CDR3 residues: CASTRQEVYGYTF. CDR3 nucleotide sequence: TGTGCCAGCACCCGACAGGAGGTCTATGGCTACACCTTC.

Only a few counts were recorded for this clonotype. The chain has TRBV15 and TRBJ1-5, with D possibly matching TRBD1 (5 bases). This CDR3 is 17 amino acids long. Germline lookup yields CDR1 LNHNV and CDR2 YYDKDF (reference sequence). Trimming removed 0 bases at V and 1 base at J, with 13 bases between. Here the CDR3 DNA reads TGTGCCACCAGCAGAGATTGGGTAGGGGCGAGCAATCAGCCCCAGCATTTT. This gives the protein CATSRDWVGASNQPQHF.

The J gene is TRBJ1-1, the V gene TRBV12-3 or TRBV12-4; D perhaps matches TRBD1 (6 bases). This CDR3 is built from 16 residues. With 7 bases removed from V and 4 bases from J, the gap between germline ends came to 22 bases. This CDR3 is CASTMEDSSRGTEAFF. The CDR3 region has the DNA TGTGCCAGCACCATGGAGGACAGTAGTCGAGGCACTGAAGCTTTCTTT.

The table lists this clonotype with a few counts. The CDR3, as DNA: TGCAGTGCTAGAGAGGGACCCCTAACCGGGGAGCTGTTTTTT. Its protein product is CSAREGPLTGELFF. V usage is TRBV20-1 and J usage is TRBJ2-2, with D perhaps assigned TRBD1 or TRBD2 (5 bases each). Trimming removed 0 bases at V and 5 bases at J, with 10 bases between. Germline loops: CDR1 DFQATT, CDR2 SNEGSKA (reference sequence). The CDR3 extends over 14 amino acids.

This clonotype has more than one count but fewer than ten. The rearrangement links TRBV4-2 to TRBJ2-1; 8 bases are a match to TRBD2. Germline V CDR1 and CDR2: LGHNA, YNFKEQ. V was pared by 2 bases and J by 12 bases, with 3 bases of the junction left unmatched. The CDR3 runs 12 residues. Here the CDR3 reads CASSQSRGGQFF. The CDR3 nucleotides read TGTGCCAGCAGCCAATCCCGGGGGGGGCAGTTCTTC.

This clonotype was seen only a few times. The chain employs TRBV5-8 and TRBJ1-1; D unresolved. Germline CDR1 and CDR2: SGHTS and YDEGEE. The CDR3 runs to 15 residues. Trimming stripped 1 base from V and 2 bases from J, with 12 bases between. This CDR3 is CASSLPGEKNTEAFF. The DNA for the CDR3 is TGTGCCAGCAGCTTGCCCGGGGAAAAAAACACTGAAGCTTTCTTT.

The chain uses TRBV12-3 or TRBV12-4 and TRBJ2-1; TRBD1 matches 7 bases. The junction had 10 bases not matched to a gene; V was cut back by 6 bases and J by 8 bases. The CDR3 loop spans 14 amino acids. CDR3 region: CASRRRQGRYEQFF. The CDR3 nucleotides read TGTGCCAGCAGACGCCGACAGGGCAGGTATGAGCAGTTCTTC.

There are a few counts of this clonotype. The chain has TRBV6-6 and TRBJ1-1; TRBD1 aligns across 11 bases. CDR3 length: 15 amino acids. J gave up 1 base and V 10 bases, and 8 bases lay outside the gene matches. In germline, CDR1 is MNHNY, CDR2 SVGAGI (reference sequence). The CDR3 bases are TGTGCCACGGCCGGGACAGGGGGTCGGAACACTGAAGCTTTCTTT. Residues: CATAGTGGRNTEAFF.

V is TRBV4-3 and J is TRBJ2-3, with D unclear. The V gene's germline CDR1 is LGHNA and CDR2 YSLEER. The CDR3 is 14 residues long. Trimming took off 0 bases at V and 4 bases at J, with 8 bases between the two ends. Written as DNA, the CDR3 is TGCGCCAGCAGCCAAGAGTGGACGGCAGATACGCAGTATTTT. Translated: CASSQEWTADTQYF.

The V gene is TRBV12-3 or TRBV12-4, the J gene TRBJ2-1; TRBD1 might be the D (5 bases). TRBJ2-5 matches the DNA end more closely, so the J call is doubtful. The CDR3 sequence is 14 residues long. DNA for the CDR3: TGTGCCAGCAGCCCCAACAGGTACCAAGAGACCCAGTACTTC. This gives the protein CASSPNRYQETQYF.

This clonotype was counted only a few times. This chain joins TRBV12-3 or TRBV12-4 and TRBJ1-4, with 7 bases matching TRBD1. Losses at the gene ends were 1 base for V and 5 bases for J; bases not matched to a gene: 10. The CDR3 spans 17 residues. Written as DNA, the CDR3 is TGTGCCAGCAGTTTAGATCCACAGGGGCTTTGGAATGAAAAACTGTTTTTT. It encodes CASSLDPQGLWNEKLFF.

This clonotype was observed many times. This rearrangement joins TRBV12-3 or TRBV12-4 to TRBJ1-2; 10 positions match TRBD1. The V and J ends lost 4 bases and 8 bases, in that order; junction bases with no gene match: 4. This CDR3 has 13 amino acids. Here the CDR3 reads CASSSTGGRGYTF. The DNA for the CDR3 is TGTGCCAGCAGTTCGACAGGGGGCAGGGGCTACACCTTC.

This chain connects TRBV25-1 to TRBJ1-1; D remains ambiguous. The CDR3 runs to 16 residues. The germline gives CDR1 MGHDK, CDR2 SYGVNS. Trimming stripped 0 bases from V and 1 base from J, with 12 bases between. In DNA form, the CDR3 reads TGTGCCAGCAGTGAATACGACGGTGAGCAGAACACTGAAGCTTTCTTT. Translating gives CASSEYDGEQNTEAFF.